The TCR beta chain described here comes from a study of shared clonotypes between healthy human individuals. Method: immunoSEQ multiplex PCR; TCRdb's copy keeps in-frame clones and lacks some. Of 2 million to 2.5 million clones listed, 93% were seen once; the top ten hold around 1.7%. Naivety among CD8 cells was defined by CD45RO negativity and positive CCR7 selection, thereby excluding terminally differentiated effector memory CD45RA+ cells. The specimen sequenced was naive CD8+ T cells from PBMCs. The TCR originated in a man between 18 and 35 years old in good health. Some clones in this sample may be carry-over from other donors' samples.

The CDR3 sequence: CASSPSGGSAYEQYF. The CDR3 DNA is TGTGCCAGCAGCCCCTCCGGGGGCAGCGCCTACGAGCAGTACTTC. The chain joins TRBV7-9 to TRBJ2-7, with D perhaps matching TRBD1 or TRBD2 (6 bases each). This CDR3 is 15 amino acids long. Germline-derived CDR1 and CDR2 are SEHNR and FQNEAQ (reference sequence). V gave up 5 bases and J gave up 2 bases, with 16 bases separating them.